The 9 T cell receptor beta chains presented below share a single source sample, sequenced in a study of glioma-infiltrating T cells after dendritic cell vaccination. The data were produced by immunoSEQ multiplex PCR, yet TCRdb's version contains in-frame clones alone and is incomplete. The top ten hold approximately 12% of the sample, which has under 130,000 clones, 81% seen once. The specimen was blood, collected before dendritic cell vaccination. The source of these receptors is a human donor with glioblastoma.

CDR3 nucleotide sequence: TGCAGCGTGGGACAGGGGGGCGAGCAGTACTTC. Translated: CSVGQGGEQYF. The V call is TRBV29-1, the J call TRBJ2-7, with 11 bases lining up with TRBD1. Germline CDR1 SQVTM, CDR2 ANQGSEA. The CDR3 covers 11 residues. J was trimmed by 6 bases and V by 6 bases; bases with no gene match: 1.

CDR3 bases: TGTGCCAGCAGCATAACCGGACAGAATAATTCACCCCTCCACTTT. It codes for CASSITGQNNSPLHF. The chain uses TRBV11-2 and TRBJ1-6; possibly TRBD1 for D (6 bases). Trimming pared 5 bases from V and 5 bases from J, leaving 13 bases between. In germline, CDR1 is SGHAT, CDR2 FQNNGV. CDR3 length: 15 residues.

V usage is TRBV30 and J usage is TRBJ2-7, with D tentatively TRBD2 (6 bases). The V gene's germline CDR1 is GTSNPN and CDR2 SVGIG (reference sequence). The CDR3 runs to 15 residues. Trimming removed 1 base from V and 0 bases from J, with 13 bases in between. CDR3 region: CAWSAGEKSSYEQYF. In DNA form, the CDR3 reads TGTGCCTGGAGTGCGGGGGAGAAAAGCTCCTACGAGCAGTACTTC.

This chain connects TRBV6-1 to TRBJ1-6; 7 nucleotides match TRBD1. The CDR3 is made up of 17 amino acids. V gave up 1 base and J gave up 4 bases; unmatched junction bases: 7. Germline-derived CDR1 and CDR2 are MNHNS and SASEGT. The CDR3 spells CASSEGTGTEYNSPLHF. The CDR3 region has the DNA TGTGCCAGCAGTGAAGGTACCGGGACAGAGTATAATTCACCCCTCCACTTT.

The chain uses TRBV7-2 and TRBJ2-5, with 9 bases matching TRBD1. The closer fit of TRBJ2-7 to the DNA end suggests the J call may be wrong. CDR3 length: 15 residues. Germline V lookup: CDR1 SGHTA, CDR2 FQGNSA. This CDR3 reads CASSTTGGRPYEQYF. CDR3 nucleotides: TGTGCCAGCAGCACGACAGGGGGTAGACCCTACGAGCAGTACTTC.

The chain couples TRBV7-2 to TRBJ2-7; 7 nucleotides align to TRBD2. In germline, CDR1 is SGHTA, CDR2 FQGNSA. The CDR3 is made up of 15 amino acids. Trimming at V came to 5 bases and at J to 6 bases, leaving 13 bases not matched to a gene. The CDR3 spells CASSPPGRGILEQYF. For the CDR3, the DNA is TGTGCCAGCAGCCCCCCGGGGCGGGGGATCCTCGAGCAGTACTTC.

The chain is built from TRBV2 and TRBJ2-3; 9 bases map to TRBD2. V shed 7 bases, J shed 0 bases, and the junction held 8 bases outside the gene matches. The CDR3 has 16 amino acids. The germline gives CDR1 SNHLY, CDR2 FYNNEI. The CDR3 is CASTGLAQVSTDTQYF. The CDR3 DNA follows: TGTGCCAGCACGGGACTAGCTCAGGTAAGCACAGATACGCAGTATTTT.

The DNA for the CDR3 is TGTGCCAGCAGTTTATCGAGCCGGAATTCACCCCTCCACTTT. Amino acid sequence: CASSLSSRNSPLHF. This rearrangement joins TRBV27 to TRBJ1-6; D not certain. Trimming took off 0 bases at V and 7 bases at J, with 7 bases between the two ends. The CDR3 loop spans 14 amino acids. Looked up from germline, CDR1 is MNHEY and CDR2 is SMNVEV (reference sequence).

The V call is TRBV5-1, the J call TRBJ1-2; D gene uncertain. The germline V gene has CDR1 SGHRS and CDR2 YFSETQ. This CDR3 has 15 residues. Trimming shortened V by 0 bases and J by 7 bases, and 16 bases separated the two germline ends. The CDR3 loop is CASSLVLERSGGYTF. CDR3 nucleotides: TGCGCCAGCAGCTTGGTTTTGGAGCGTTCCGGTGGCTACACCTTC.